This TCR beta chain was sequenced in a study of molecular identifiers for immune sequencing clone quantification. TCRdb reanalysed the PCR reads using MiXCR and keeps one entry per CDR3 protein. The table lists around 480,000 distinct CDR3 sequences, roughly 23% of them singletons. The CDR3 totals 16 residues. Germline V lookup: CDR1 SGHAT, CDR2 FQNNGV. V was clipped by 4 bases and J by 8 bases, with 21 bases between them. The study's findings and limits: Even with 800,000 to 1,000,000 naive cells present, spiked Jurkat TCR RNA from one cell was reportedly detectable.

With RNA at 10%, 30% or 50%, naive CD8 libraries came from roughly 20,000 to 1,000,000 sorted cells. As to this clonotype: Antigen unknown.

The clonotype was recovered from a human donor in good health. Some libraries in this study had Jurkat cell RNA spiked in. The rearrangement joins TRBV11-2 to TRBJ2-1, with a possible D match to TRBD2 (6 bases). What was sequenced was naive CD8+ T cells from blood, with Jurkat cell RNA spiked in. This sample's subset: FACS-sorted CD8+CD4-CCR7+CD45RA+ naive T cells. The CDR3 DNA is TGTGCCAGCAGCTCCACCGCTGGCGGGATGCGCGATGAGCAGTTCTTC. Translating it yields CASSSTAGGMRDEQFF.